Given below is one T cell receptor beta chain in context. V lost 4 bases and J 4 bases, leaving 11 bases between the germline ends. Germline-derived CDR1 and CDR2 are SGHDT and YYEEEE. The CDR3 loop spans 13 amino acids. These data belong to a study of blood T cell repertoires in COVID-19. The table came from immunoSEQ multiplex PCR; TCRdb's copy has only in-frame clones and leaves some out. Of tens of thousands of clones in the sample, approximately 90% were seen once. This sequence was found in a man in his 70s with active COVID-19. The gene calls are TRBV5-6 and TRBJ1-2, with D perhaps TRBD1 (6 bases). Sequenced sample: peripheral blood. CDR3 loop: CASSADRVYGYTF. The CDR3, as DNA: TGTGCCAGCAGCGCGGACAGAGTCTATGGCTACACCTTC.